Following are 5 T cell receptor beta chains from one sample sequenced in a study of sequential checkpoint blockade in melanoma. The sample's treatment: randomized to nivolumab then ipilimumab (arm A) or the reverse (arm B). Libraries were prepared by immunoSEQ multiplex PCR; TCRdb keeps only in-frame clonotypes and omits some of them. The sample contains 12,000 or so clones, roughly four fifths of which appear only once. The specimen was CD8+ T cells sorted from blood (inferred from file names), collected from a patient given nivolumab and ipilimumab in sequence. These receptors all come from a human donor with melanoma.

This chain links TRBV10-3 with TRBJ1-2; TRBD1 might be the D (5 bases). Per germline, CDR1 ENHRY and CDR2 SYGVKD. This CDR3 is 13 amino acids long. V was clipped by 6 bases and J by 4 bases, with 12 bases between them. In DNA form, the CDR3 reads TGTGCCATCAGAGTAGACAGACCCTATGGCTACACCTTC. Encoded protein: CAIRVDRPYGYTF.

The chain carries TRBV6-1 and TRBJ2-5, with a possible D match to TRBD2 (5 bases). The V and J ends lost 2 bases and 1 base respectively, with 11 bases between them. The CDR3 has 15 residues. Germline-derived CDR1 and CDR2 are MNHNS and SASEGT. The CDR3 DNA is TGTGCCAGCAGTGAAACTTGGGGAGCCCAAGAGACCCAGTACTTC. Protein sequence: CASSETWGAQETQYF.

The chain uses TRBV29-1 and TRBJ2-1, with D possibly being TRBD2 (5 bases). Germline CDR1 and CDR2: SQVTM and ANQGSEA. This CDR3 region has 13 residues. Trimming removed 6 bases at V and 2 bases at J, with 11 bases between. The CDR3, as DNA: TGCAGCGTCCGGGGTATCGCCTACAATGAGCAGTTCTTC. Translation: CSVRGIAYNEQFF.

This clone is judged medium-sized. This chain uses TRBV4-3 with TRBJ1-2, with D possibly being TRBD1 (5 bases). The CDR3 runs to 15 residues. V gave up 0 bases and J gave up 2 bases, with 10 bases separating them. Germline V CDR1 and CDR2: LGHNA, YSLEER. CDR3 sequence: CASSQDREGNYGYTF. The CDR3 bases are TGCGCCAGCAGCCAAGATCGGGAGGGGAACTATGGCTACACCTTC.

CDR3 sequence reads: CASSQDKGLGYGYTF. CDR3 sequence (DNA): TGCGCCAGCAGCCAAGATAAGGGGTTGGGATATGGCTACACCTTC. This rearrangement joins TRBV4-1 to TRBJ1-2, with a possible D match to TRBD1 (5 bases). The CDR3 length is 15 residues. Germline-derived CDR1 and CDR2 are MGHRA and YSYEKL. Trimming took 0 bases from V and 5 from J, leaving 13 bases between them.